One and the same sample provided the 6 T cell receptor beta chains below, sequenced in a study of technical replicates of blood from several donors. Sequenced by immunoSEQ multiplex PCR; TCRdb stores in-frame clones only, minus some. The data show more than 60,000 clones, with 90% to 95% seen just once and less than 0.5% held by the top ten. What was sequenced was T cells isolated from PBMCs. Receptor source: a human donor in good health.

The chain has TRBV18 and TRBJ1-4, with TRBD1 identical over 8 bases. The CDR3 is 16 amino acids. Trimming removed 2 bases from V and 8 bases from J; junction bases left unmatched: 10. Germline V gene lookup returns CDR1 KGHSH and CDR2 LQKENI. The CDR3 DNA reads as TGTGCCAGCTCACCAAGTTCTAACAGGGGGATCGAAAAACTGTTTTTT. It yields the protein CASSPSSNRGIEKLFF.

This clone has a handful of counts. The chain uses TRBV4-3 and TRBJ1-1, with D hard to call. Germline CDR1 is LGHNA and CDR2 is YSLEER. Trimming stripped 0 bases from V and 8 bases from J, with 10 bases between. This CDR3 is 13 amino acids long. The DNA of the CDR3 is TGCGCCAGCAGCCAAGAAGTCGTGAGGGAAGCTTTCTTT. Translation: CASSQEVVREAFF.

The V gene is TRBV4-3, the J gene TRBJ2-7; 8 bases map to TRBD2. The trim removed 0 bases at V and 1 base at J, leaving 2 bases unmatched. This CDR3 is 15 amino acids long. Germline V gives CDR1 LGHNA, CDR2 YSLEER. The CDR3, as DNA: TGCGCCAGCAGCCAAGATCGCGGGAGGTCCTACGAGCAGTACTTC. Translating it yields CASSQDRGRSYEQYF.

The CDR3 sequence: CASSYLANTGELFF. CDR3 nucleotides: TGTGCCAGCAGTTACTTGGCTAACACCGGGGAGCTGTTTTTT. The chain has TRBV6-5 and TRBJ2-2, with D unresolved. Germline-derived CDR1 and CDR2 are MNHEY and SVGAGI. The length of the CDR3 is 14 residues. The V and J ends lost 1 base and 2 bases respectively, with 5 bases between them.

This sequence joins TRBV7-9 and TRBJ2-7; no clear D gene. Germline-derived CDR1 and CDR2 are SEHNR and FQNEAQ (reference sequence). Trimming removed 5 bases at V and 3 bases at J, with 5 bases between. The length of the CDR3 is 11 residues. The CDR3 loop reads CASSLRYEQYF. DNA of the CDR3: TGTGCCAGCAGCCTACGCTACGAGCAGTACTTC.

V and J are TRBV6-5 and TRBJ2-2; 7 nucleotides match TRBD1. CDR3 length equals 13 residues. The V gene's germline CDR1 is MNHEY and CDR2 SVGAGI. The V and J ends lost 6 bases and 7 bases, in that order; junction bases with no gene match: 5. The CDR3 reads CASRSQGNGELFF. The CDR3 DNA follows: TGTGCCAGCAGATCACAGGGGAACGGGGAGCTGTTTTTT.